This T cell receptor beta chain was captured in a study of shared clonotypes between healthy human individuals. Measured with immunoSEQ multiplex PCR; TCRdb has only the in-frame clones, and not every one. This sample has around 700,000 clones, with approximately 73% found just once. V was trimmed by 3 bases and J by 7 bases, leaving 10 bases between them. CDR3 length: 12 residues. From germline, CDR1 is WSHSY and CDR2 SAAADI. The gene calls are TRBV10-2 and TRBJ2-7; D uncertain. The sample consisted of memory CD4+ T cells sorted from blood. Subset of the sample: CD45RA-negative fraction. This receptor was obtained from a woman aged 30 to 39 in good health. CDR3 in amino acids: CASSDQSREQYF. Written as DNA, the CDR3 is TGCGCCAGCAGTGATCAAAGTCGGGAGCAGTACTTC.